These 25 T cell receptor beta chains originate from one sample sequenced in a study of T cell changes during pregnancy in multiple sclerosis. Profiled with immunoSEQ multiplex PCR; TCRdb holds only in-frame clones, not every one. The table records 30,000 to 35,000 clones, roughly 90% of them present only once. This sample comprised CD8+ T cells from peripheral blood mononuclear cells, obtained after pregnancy. All receptors derive from a female donor with multiple sclerosis, enrolled in a pregnancy study.

The chain links TRBV6-1 to TRBJ2-3; weak D call: TRBD2 (6 bases). Germline assignment: CDR1 MNHNS and CDR2 SASEGT. CDR3 size: 14 residues. Trimming took 4 bases from V and 3 from J, leaving 11 bases between them. CDR3: CASSVRRGTDTQYF. CDR3 DNA: TGTGCCAGCAGTGTCCGACGGGGGACAGATACGCAGTATTTT.

The chain couples TRBV30 to TRBJ2-5, with 9 bases aligning to TRBD1. The CDR3 totals 14 residues. Trimming took 2 bases from V and 2 from J; bases not matched to a gene: 3. Germline V lookup: CDR1 GTSNPN, CDR2 SVGIG (reference sequence). The DNA of the CDR3 is TGTGCCTGGAGTCCCGGGACAGGGCAAGAGACCCAGTACTTC. Its translation is CAWSPGTGQETQYF.

The chain uses TRBV6-4 and TRBJ2-1, with TRBD2 identical over 7 bases. The ends lost 0 bases at V and 5 bases at J; junction bases unmatched: 4. There are 15 residues in the CDR3. Germline V gene data show CDR1 as MRHNA and CDR2 as SNTAGT. In DNA, the CDR3 is TGTGCCAGCAGTGACTCCGCCGGGGGGAACAATGAGCAGTTCTTC. Its protein is CASSDSAGGNNEQFF.

Here the CDR3 reads CASSITSNEKLFF. As DNA, the CDR3 is TGTGCCAGCAGCATCACCAGTAATGAAAAACTGTTTTTT. The chain couples TRBV21-1 to TRBJ1-4; TRBD1, the D gene given by the table, was not confirmed from the DNA. TRBV21-1 corresponds to a pseudogene. The CDR3 loop spans 13 amino acids.

The chain joins TRBV2 to TRBJ1-4; D is unclear. Between the trimmed V and J ends, which lost 6 bases and 1 base, there was a span of 12 bases. The CDR3 is made up of 15 amino acids. Per the germline V gene, CDR1 is SNHLY and CDR2 is FYNNEI. The DNA of the CDR3 is TGTGCCAGCAGGCCTAATCTTCAAACTAATGAAAAACTGTTTTTT. As protein: CASRPNLQTNEKLFF. The full variable domain, its missing parts supplied by reference TRBV2 and TRBJ1-4, is EPEVTQTPSHQVTQMGQEVILRCVPISNHLYFYWYRQILGQKVEFLVSFYNNEISEKSEIFDDQFSVERPDGSNFTLKIRSTKLEDSAMYFCASRPNLQTNEKLFFGSGTQLSVL.

V and J are TRBV19 and TRBJ2-7, with TRBD2 identical over 8 bases. CDR3 length equals 17 residues. With 5 bases clipped from V and 2 bases from J, the junction kept 14 bases outside the gene matches. Germline CDR1 is LNHDA and CDR2 is SQIVND (reference sequence). The CDR3 DNA reads as TGTGCCAGTAGTCCCGGGGGGGGGCCTGAGTCCCCCTACGAGCAGTACTTC. The encoded protein is CASSPGGGPESPYEQYF.

CDR3 region: CASSPQGNDEQFF. CDR3 bases: TGTGCCAGTAGTCCTCAGGGGAATGATGAGCAGTTCTTC. V gene TRBV19 combines with J gene TRBJ2-1; possibly TRBD1 for D (6 bases). The CDR3 sequence is 13 residues long. V shed 5 bases and J shed 8 bases, with 13 bases lying between them. Germline CDR1 reads LNHDA; CDR2 reads SQIVND (reference sequence).

This chain joins TRBV11-2 and TRBJ2-2, with 11 bases that match TRBD2. The trim removed 3 bases at V and 2 bases at J, leaving 2 bases unmatched. Looked up from germline, CDR1 is SGHAT and CDR2 is FQNNGV. This CDR3 region has 16 residues. In DNA form, the CDR3 reads TGTGCCAGCAGCTTTAGCGGGGGGGGTAACACCGGGGAGCTGTTTTTT. It codes for CASSFSGGGNTGELFF.

In DNA, the CDR3 is TGCGCCAGCAGCCCGGGGGGGGGCTCTTACGAGCAGTACTTC. Its translation: CASSPGGGSYEQYF. The V and J genes are TRBV4-1 and TRBJ2-7; TRBD2 matches at 8 bases. This CDR3 is built from 14 residues. V gave up 4 bases and J gave up 4 bases; unmatched junction bases: 6. The germline CDR1 and CDR2 sequences are MGHRA and YSYEKL.

The J gene is TRBJ1-1, the V gene TRBV7-6, with D possibly TRBD1 on 5 matching bases. Per the germline V gene, CDR1 is SGHVS and CDR2 is FNYEAQ. The CDR3 loop spans 16 amino acids. The V and J ends lost 4 bases and 0 bases respectively, with 15 bases between them. CDR3 region: CASSSRRRGMNTEAFF. As DNA, the CDR3 is TGTGCCAGCAGCTCGCGACGGAGGGGCATGAACACTGAAGCTTTCTTT.

This clone was seen just once. The chain links TRBV11-2 to TRBJ2-5; 12 nucleotides line up with TRBD2. CDR1 SGHAT and CDR2 FQNNGV come from the germline V gene. This CDR3 spans 14 amino acids. V trimming: 4 bases; J trimming: 3 bases; junction bases outside the gene matches: 0. The CDR3 is CASSWTSGEETQYF. CDR3 sequence (DNA): TGTGCCAGCAGCTGGACTAGCGGGGAAGAGACCCAGTACTTC.

CDR3 in amino acids: CASSGGAHYEQYF. The CDR3, as DNA: TGCGCCAGCAGTGGTGGGGCCCACTACGAGCAGTACTTC. V and J are TRBV10-2 and TRBJ2-7, with TRBD1 as a possible D gene (5 bases). Germline V gene data show CDR1 as WSHSY and CDR2 as SAAADI. The CDR3 is 13 residues long. The V gene lost 4 bases and the J gene lost 3 bases, with 10 bases spanning the gap.

The V and J genes are TRBV13 and TRBJ1-1, with D possibly matching TRBD1 (5 bases). There are 16 residues in the CDR3. With 2 bases removed from V and 0 bases from J, the gap between germline ends came to 13 bases. CDR1 and CDR2 (germline): PRHDT, FYEKMQ (reference sequence). The CDR3 DNA sequence: TGTGCCAGCAGCTTAACATTAGGGGCTATGAACACTGAAGCTTTCTTT. This codes for CASSLTLGAMNTEAFF.

V and J are TRBV6-5 and TRBJ2-5, with D unresolved. V lost 6 bases and J 2 bases, leaving 7 bases between the germline ends. The CDR3 loop spans 12 amino acids. Germline assignment: CDR1 MNHEY and CDR2 SVGAGI. The CDR3 coding sequence is TGTGCCAGCAGAACCTATCAAGAGACCCAGTACTTC. Protein sequence: CASRTYQETQYF.

V usage is TRBV28 and J usage is TRBJ1-1, with TRBD1 as a possible D gene (5 bases). Per the germline V gene, CDR1 is MDHEN and CDR2 is SYDVKM. Between the trimmed V and J ends, which lost 2 bases and 4 bases, there was a span of 11 bases. CDR3 size: 14 residues. CDR3 sequence (DNA): TGTGCCAGCAGTTTAGCAGGGAGGAGCACTGAAGCTTTCTTT. Encoded protein: CASSLAGRSTEAFF.

The chain is built from TRBV5-4 and TRBJ1-1, with TRBD1 matching 12 bases. Per the germline V gene, CDR1 is SGHNT and CDR2 is YYREEE (reference sequence). There are 15 residues in the CDR3. Trimming at V came to 4 bases and at J to 4 bases, leaving 5 bases not matched to a gene. CDR3 in amino acids: CASSPGQGAGTEAFF. The CDR3 DNA is TGTGCCAGCAGCCCGGGACAGGGGGCAGGCACTGAAGCTTTCTTT.

V is TRBV27 and J is TRBJ2-1, with 7 bases matching TRBD2. The V segment lost 6 bases and the J segment 0 bases; nucleotides outside the gene matches: 5. This CDR3 contains 15 residues. Germline CDR1 and CDR2: MNHEY and SMNVEV (reference sequence). The CDR3 region has the DNA TGTGCCAGCAGCCTAAGCGGGGTCTCCTACAATGAGCAGTTCTTC. Translated, it gives CASSLSGVSYNEQFF.

V and J are TRBV6-6 and TRBJ2-3; 13 bases are shared with TRBD2. The CDR3 covers 14 residues. The germline gives CDR1 MNHNY, CDR2 SVGAGI (reference sequence). Germline trimming cut 5 bases from V and 6 bases from J; bases unmatched to any gene: 2. The CDR3 nucleotides are TGTGCCAGCAGTCCGACTAGCGGGGGGGATACGCAGTATTTT. Protein sequence: CASSPTSGGDTQYF.

The CDR3 bases are TGTGCCAGCACCGGACAGGGGCTGAACACTGAAGCTTTCTTT. Its protein product is CASTGQGLNTEAFF. The J gene is TRBJ1-1, the V gene TRBV2; 9 bases fit TRBD1. Germline V gene lookup returns CDR1 SNHLY and CDR2 FYNNEI. The CDR3 runs to 14 residues. V shed 7 bases and J 0 bases; nucleotides not matched to a gene: 3.

The count of this clone is one. The gene calls are TRBV27 and TRBJ2-1; the match to TRBD2 covers 7 bases. Germline V gene sequence: CDR1 MNHEY, CDR2 SMNVEV (reference sequence). The CDR3 is 13 amino acids. Germline trimming cut 5 bases from V and 5 bases from J; bases unmatched to any gene: 3. The CDR3 loop reads CASSPGGNNEQFF. The CDR3 DNA reads as TGTGCCAGCAGTCCCGGGGGGAACAATGAGCAGTTCTTC.

This clone was detected only once. Other nucleotide sequences from this sample produce the same CDR3. The rearrangement uses TRBV4-1 and TRBJ1-5, with no clear D. Germline V gene lookup returns CDR1 MGHRA and CDR2 YSYEKL. V lost 0 bases, J lost 2 bases, and 5 bases lay in between. This CDR3 is built from 14 residues. CDR3 nucleotides: TGCGCCAGCAGCCAAGACTCGGGCAATCAGCCCCAGCATTTT. Protein: CASSQDSGNQPQHF.

The V call is TRBV9, the J call TRBJ2-5; 12 nucleotides match TRBD2. The CDR3 runs to 14 residues. The V segment lost 3 bases and the J segment 3 bases; nucleotides outside the gene matches: 0. Germline V gene data show CDR1 as SGDLS and CDR2 as YYNGEE. CDR3 in amino acids: CASSASGGEETQYF. The CDR3, as DNA: TGTGCCAGCAGCGCTAGCGGGGGGGAAGAGACCCAGTACTTC.

This chain joins TRBV4-2 and TRBJ1-4; D unresolved. CDR3 length: 13 amino acids. The germline V gene has CDR1 LGHNA and CDR2 YNFKEQ. Trimming took 5 bases from V and 8 from J, leaving 12 bases between them. CDR3 loop: CASSLGGGEKLFF. The DNA for the CDR3 is TGTGCCAGCAGCTTGGGAGGCGGGGAAAAACTGTTTTTT.

The chain links TRBV4-2 to TRBJ1-2; no clear D. V dropped 6 bases and J dropped 2 bases, with 16 bases sitting between them. Germline loops: CDR1 LGHNA, CDR2 YNFKEQ. This CDR3 has 15 amino acids. The CDR3 here is CASRPRTNSNYGYTF. The CDR3 DNA reads as TGTGCCAGCAGACCACGTACAAACAGCAACTATGGCTACACCTTC.

This clone appeared a single time. V usage is TRBV29-1 and J usage is TRBJ2-7; the match to TRBD2 covers 9 bases. CDR3 length: 13 amino acids. Trimming removed 7 bases from V and 2 bases from J; junction bases left unmatched: 6. CDR1 and CDR2 (germline): SQVTM, ANQGSEA. The CDR3 nucleotides read TGCAGCGCATTAGCGGGGGTGGCCTACGAGCAGTACTTC. This translates into CSALAGVAYEQYF.